This TCR beta chain was documented in a study of control samples from healthy donors and cancer patients. Clones were sequenced by immunoSEQ multiplex PCR, and TCRdb holds only the in-frame ones, with some missing. The sample has under 60,000 clones, over 90% seen once. This CDR3 is built from 14 residues. Germline CDR1 is SGHRS and CDR2 is YFSETQ. Trimming took 2 bases from V and 8 from J; bases not matched to a gene: 6. This receptor was obtained from a woman aged 45-65 years with head and neck cancer. Material for sequencing was PBMCs. The chain carries TRBV5-1 and TRBJ1-2; 10 bases map to TRBD1. The CDR3 bases are TGCGCCAGCAGCTTTACCGGGACAGGGGACGGCTACACCTTC. Translating gives CASSFTGTGDGYTF.